These 4 T cell receptor beta chains were all obtained from the same sample, sequenced in a study of blood T cell repertoires in COVID-19. Measured with immunoSEQ multiplex PCR; TCRdb has only the in-frame clones, and not every one. Of 130,000 to 150,000 clones listed, more than 75% are singletons. Sequencing was carried out using PBMCs or T cells enriched from blood (not recorded which). These receptors all come from a man in his fifties or sixties who had recovered from COVID-19.

This chain connects TRBV7-3 to TRBJ2-7; D perhaps matches TRBD2 (5 bases). Looked up from germline, CDR1 is SGHTA and CDR2 is FQGTGA. V was trimmed by 6 bases and J by 3 bases, leaving 12 bases between them. This CDR3 region has 13 residues. The CDR3 nucleotides are TGTGCCAGCAGTTGGACTCCCGGCTACGAGCAGTACTTC. It yields the protein CASSWTPGYEQYF.

The V gene is TRBV6-6, the J gene TRBJ2-2, with D unclear. Looked up from germline, CDR1 is MNHNY and CDR2 is SVGAGI (reference sequence). This CDR3 comprises 13 residues. The V end was cut by 7 bases, the J end by 6 bases, with 12 bases between. The CDR3: CASIPFVPGELFF. The CDR3 bases are TGTGCCAGCATTCCTTTCGTCCCCGGGGAGCTGTTTTTT.

This rearrangement joins TRBV10-3 to TRBJ1-1, with 7 positions matching TRBD1. Trimming removed 2 bases from V and 7 bases from J; junction bases left unmatched: 4. Germline CDR1 reads ENHRY; CDR2 reads SYGVKD. The CDR3 totals 13 residues. The CDR3 here is CAISETGQYEAFF. The CDR3 DNA reads as TGTGCCATCAGTGAGACGGGACAGTATGAAGCTTTCTTT.

The chain employs TRBV29-1 and TRBJ1-4; tentative D call: TRBD1 (6 bases). Trimming shortened V by 6 bases and J by 8 bases, and 10 bases separated the two germline ends. Looked up from germline, CDR1 is SQVTM and CDR2 is ANQGSEA. CDR3 length: 11 amino acids. The CDR3 loop reads CSVITGEKLFF. CDR3 coding DNA: TGCAGCGTCATCACAGGGGAAAAACTGTTTTTT.